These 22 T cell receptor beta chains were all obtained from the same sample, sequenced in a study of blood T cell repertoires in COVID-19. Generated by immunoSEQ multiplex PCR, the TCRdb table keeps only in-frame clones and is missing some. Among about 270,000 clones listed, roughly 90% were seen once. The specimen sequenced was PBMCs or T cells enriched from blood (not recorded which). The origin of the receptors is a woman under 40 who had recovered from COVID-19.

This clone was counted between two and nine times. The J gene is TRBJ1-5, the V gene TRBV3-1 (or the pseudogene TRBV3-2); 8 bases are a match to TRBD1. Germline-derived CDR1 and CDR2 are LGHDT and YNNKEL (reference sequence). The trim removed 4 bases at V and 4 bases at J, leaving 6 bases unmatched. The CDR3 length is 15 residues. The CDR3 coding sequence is TGTGCCAGCAGCCTCGAGACAGGGGTAAATCAGCCCCAGCATTTT. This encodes CASSLETGVNQPQHF.

CDR3: CASSPRLAGPPTDTQYF. CDR3 bases: TGTGCCAGCAGCCCGCGACTAGCGGGCCCCCCCACAGATACGCAGTATTTT. V usage is TRBV9 and J usage is TRBJ2-3; 10 bases line up with TRBD2. The CDR3 spans 17 residues. V was pared by 4 bases and J by 2 bases, with 10 bases of the junction left unmatched. CDR1 and CDR2 (germline): SGDLS, YYNGEE. The full variable domain, rest sourced from reference TRBV9 and TRBJ2-3, is DSGVTQTPKHLITATGQRVTLRCSPRSGDLSVYWYQQSLDQGLQFLIQYYNGEERAKGNILERFSAQQFPDLHSELNLSSLELGDSALYFCASSPRLAGPPTDTQYFGPGTRLTVL.

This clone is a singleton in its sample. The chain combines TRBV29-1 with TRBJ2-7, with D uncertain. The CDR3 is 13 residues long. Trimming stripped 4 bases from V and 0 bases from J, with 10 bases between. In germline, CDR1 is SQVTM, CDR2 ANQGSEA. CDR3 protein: CSVGVRSSYEQYF. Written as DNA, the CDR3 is TGCAGCGTTGGGGTTAGGAGCTCCTACGAGCAGTACTTC.

CDR3 bases: TGTGCCAGCAGCTTTATAAGCGGGAGCCCGGATACGCAGTATTTT. Its protein is CASSFISGSPDTQYF. The gene calls are TRBV5-6 and TRBJ2-3, with 8 positions matching TRBD2. Unmatched junction bases numbered 8, after V lost 2 bases and J lost 6 bases. The CDR3 length is 15 residues. Germline lookup yields CDR1 SGHDT and CDR2 YYEEEE.

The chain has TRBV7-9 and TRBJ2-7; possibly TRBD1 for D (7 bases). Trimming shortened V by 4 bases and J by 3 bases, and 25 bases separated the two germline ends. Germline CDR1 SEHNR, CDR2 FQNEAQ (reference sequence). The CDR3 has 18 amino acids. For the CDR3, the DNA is TGTGCCAGCAGCTCCTCTCTGGAGGGGGCAGGGATCTACTACGAGCAGTACTTC. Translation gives CASSSSLEGAGIYYEQYF.

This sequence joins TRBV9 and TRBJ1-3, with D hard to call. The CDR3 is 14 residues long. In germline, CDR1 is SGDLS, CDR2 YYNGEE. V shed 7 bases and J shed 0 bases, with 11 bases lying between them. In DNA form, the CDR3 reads TGTGCCAGCGCCCCCACACCCTCTGGAAACACCATATATTTT. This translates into CASAPTPSGNTIYF. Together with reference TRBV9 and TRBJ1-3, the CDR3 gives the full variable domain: DSGVTQTPKHLITATGQRVTLRCSPRSGDLSVYWYQQSLDQGLQFLIQYYNGEERAKGNILERFSAQQFPDLHSELNLSSLELGDSALYFCASAPTPSGNTIYFGEGSWLTVV.

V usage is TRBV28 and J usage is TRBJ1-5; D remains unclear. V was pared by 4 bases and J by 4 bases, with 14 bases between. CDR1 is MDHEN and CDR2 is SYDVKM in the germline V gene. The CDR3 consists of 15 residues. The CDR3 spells CASSSRMSLNQPQHF. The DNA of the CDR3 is TGTGCCAGCAGTTCTCGTATGAGTCTTAATCAGCCCCAGCATTTT.

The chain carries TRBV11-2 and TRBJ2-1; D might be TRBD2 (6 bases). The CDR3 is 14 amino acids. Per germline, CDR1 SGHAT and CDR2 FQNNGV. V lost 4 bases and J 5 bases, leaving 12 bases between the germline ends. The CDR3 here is CASSSRLVNNEQFF. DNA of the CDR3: TGTGCCAGCAGCTCCAGACTAGTAAACAATGAGCAGTTCTTC. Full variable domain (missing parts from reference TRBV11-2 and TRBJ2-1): EAGVAQSPRYKIIEKRQSVAFWCNPISGHATLYWYQQILGQGPKLLIQFQNNGVVDDSQLPKDRFSAERLKGVDSTLKIQPAKLEDSAVYLCASSSRLVNNEQFFGPGTRLTVL.

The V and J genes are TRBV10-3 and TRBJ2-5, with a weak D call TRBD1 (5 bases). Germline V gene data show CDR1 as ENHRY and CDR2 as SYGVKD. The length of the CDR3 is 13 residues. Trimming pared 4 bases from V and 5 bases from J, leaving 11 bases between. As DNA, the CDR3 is TGTGCCATCAGTGCAGGGCGAGAGGAGACCCAGTACTTC. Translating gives CAISAGREETQYF.

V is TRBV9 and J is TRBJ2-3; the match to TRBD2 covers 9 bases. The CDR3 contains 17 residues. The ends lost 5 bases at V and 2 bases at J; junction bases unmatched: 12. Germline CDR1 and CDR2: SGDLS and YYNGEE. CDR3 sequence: CASSLGLAGGYTDTQYF. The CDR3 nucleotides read TGTGCCAGCAGTTTGGGCCTGGCGGGAGGGTACACAGATACGCAGTATTTT.

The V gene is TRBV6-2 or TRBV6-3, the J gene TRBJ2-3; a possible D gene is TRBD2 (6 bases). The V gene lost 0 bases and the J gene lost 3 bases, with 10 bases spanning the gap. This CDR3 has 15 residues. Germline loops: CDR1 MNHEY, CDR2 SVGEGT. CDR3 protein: CASSYSAGWTDTQYF. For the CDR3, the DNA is TGTGCCAGCAGTTACTCCGCGGGGTGGACAGATACGCAGTATTTT.

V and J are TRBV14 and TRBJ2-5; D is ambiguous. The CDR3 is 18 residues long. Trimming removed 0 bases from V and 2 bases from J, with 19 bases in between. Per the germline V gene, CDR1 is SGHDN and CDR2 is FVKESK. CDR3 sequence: CASSQEISRVRGQETQYF. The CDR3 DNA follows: TGTGCCAGCAGCCAAGAAATATCAAGAGTTAGAGGACAAGAGACCCAGTACTTC.

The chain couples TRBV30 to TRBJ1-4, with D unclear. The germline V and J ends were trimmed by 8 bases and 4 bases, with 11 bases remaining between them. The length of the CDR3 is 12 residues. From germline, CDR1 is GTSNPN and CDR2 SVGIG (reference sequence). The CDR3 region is CAGLRDNEKLFF. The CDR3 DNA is TGTGCCGGGCTTCGGGATAATGAAAAACTGTTTTTT.

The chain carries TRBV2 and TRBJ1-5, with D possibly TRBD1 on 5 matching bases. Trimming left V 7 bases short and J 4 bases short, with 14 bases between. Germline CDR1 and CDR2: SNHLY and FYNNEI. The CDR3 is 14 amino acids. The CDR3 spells CASTKDSANQPQHF. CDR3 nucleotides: TGTGCCAGCACGAAAGACAGCGCAAATCAGCCCCAGCATTTT.

CDR3 sequence reads: CATSGEVGAVDENNSPLHF. The CDR3 DNA reads as TGTGCCACCAGTGGGGAGGTCGGCGCGGTCGACGAGAATAATTCACCCCTCCACTTT. The chain combines TRBV24-1 with TRBJ1-6; D is undetermined. This CDR3 has 19 residues. Germline lookup yields CDR1 KGHDR and CDR2 SFDVKD. The V gene lost 5 bases and the J gene lost 5 bases, with 24 bases spanning the gap.

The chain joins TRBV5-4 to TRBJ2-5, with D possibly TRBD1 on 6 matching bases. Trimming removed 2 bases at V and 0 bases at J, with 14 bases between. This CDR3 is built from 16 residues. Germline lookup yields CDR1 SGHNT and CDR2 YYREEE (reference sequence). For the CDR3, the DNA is TGTGCCAGCAGCTTAGGTCTACAGGGAGACCAAGAGACCCAGTACTTC. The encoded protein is CASSLGLQGDQETQYF.

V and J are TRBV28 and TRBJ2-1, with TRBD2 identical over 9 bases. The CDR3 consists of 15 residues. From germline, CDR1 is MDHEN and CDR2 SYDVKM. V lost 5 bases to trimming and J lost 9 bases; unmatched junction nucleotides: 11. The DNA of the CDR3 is TGTGCCAGCAGTCGAGACCAGCGGGAGGCCGGTGAGCAGTTCTTC. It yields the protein CASSRDQREAGEQFF.

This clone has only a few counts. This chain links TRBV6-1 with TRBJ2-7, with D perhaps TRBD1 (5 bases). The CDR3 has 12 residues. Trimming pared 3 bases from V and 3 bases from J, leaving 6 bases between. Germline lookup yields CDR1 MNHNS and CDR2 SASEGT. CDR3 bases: TGTGCCAGCAGTGACAGGGTCTACGAGCAGTACTTC. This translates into CASSDRVYEQYF.

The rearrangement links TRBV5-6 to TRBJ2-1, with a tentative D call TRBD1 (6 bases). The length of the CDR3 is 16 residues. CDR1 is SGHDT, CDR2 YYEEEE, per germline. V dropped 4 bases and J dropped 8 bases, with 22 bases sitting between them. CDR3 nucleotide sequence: TGTGCCAGCAGCCGTACAACCTTAACAGGGATGGATGAGCAGTTCTTC. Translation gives CASSRTTLTGMDEQFF.

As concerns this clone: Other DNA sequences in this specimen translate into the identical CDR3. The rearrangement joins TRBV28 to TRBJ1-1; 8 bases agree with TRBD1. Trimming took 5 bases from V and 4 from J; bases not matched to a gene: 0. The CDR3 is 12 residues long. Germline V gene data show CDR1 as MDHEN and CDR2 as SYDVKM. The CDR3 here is CASSTGGTEAFF. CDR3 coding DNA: TGTGCCAGCAGTACAGGGGGCACTGAAGCTTTCTTT.

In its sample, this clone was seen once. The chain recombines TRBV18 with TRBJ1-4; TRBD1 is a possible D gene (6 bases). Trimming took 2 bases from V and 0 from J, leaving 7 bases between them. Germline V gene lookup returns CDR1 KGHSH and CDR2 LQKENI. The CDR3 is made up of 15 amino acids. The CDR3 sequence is CASSPGGTTNEKLFF. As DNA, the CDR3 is TGTGCCAGCTCACCAGGGGGCACAACTAATGAAAAACTGTTTTTT.

The CDR3 region has the DNA TGTGCCATCAGTGTCCTAGCGGCCAGCTCCTACGAGCAGTACTTC. The encoded protein is CAISVLAASSYEQYF. This rearrangement joins TRBV10-3 to TRBJ2-7; 7 nucleotides align to TRBD2. The V and J ends lost 4 bases and 0 bases, in that order; junction bases with no gene match: 6. Germline CDR1 reads ENHRY; CDR2 reads SYGVKD. The CDR3 covers 15 residues.